The next 21 T cell receptor beta chains were all read from a single sample in a study of shared clonotypes between healthy human individuals. The method was immunoSEQ multiplex PCR; TCRdb's version includes in-frame clones alone and lacks a portion of them. This table has 950,000 to 1,100,000 clones, roughly 75% appearing once. The sequencing input was memory CD4+ T cells sorted from blood. Subset meaning: CD45RA-negative fraction. The source of these receptors is a man between 18 and 35 years old in good health.

In this sample, this clone turned up once. The chain recombines TRBV18 with TRBJ1-6; D is unresolved. The V gene lost 3 bases and the J gene lost 8 bases, with 8 bases spanning the gap. The CDR3 length is 13 residues. Germline values: CDR1 KGHSH, CDR2 LQKENI. The CDR3 sequence: CASSPNGDSPLHF. The DNA of the CDR3 is TGTGCCAGCTCACCGAACGGGGATTCACCCCTCCACTTT.

This clone was recorded once. The gene calls are TRBV11-2 and TRBJ2-7; D is possibly TRBD1 or TRBD2 (5 bases each). The CDR3 length is 12 residues. The germline V gene has CDR1 SGHAT and CDR2 FQNNGV. V lost 5 bases and J lost 10, with 15 bases in between. CDR3 DNA: TGTGCCAGCAGCCCGGGACGGGACGGACAGTACTTC. It translates to CASSPGRDGQYF.

The rearrangement joins TRBV2 to TRBJ1-5; no clear D. The CDR3 is 15 residues long. Germline V gene lookup returns CDR1 SNHLY and CDR2 FYNNEI. Between the trimmed V and J ends, which lost 6 bases and 4 bases, there was a span of 16 bases. CDR3 loop: CASRAEGGGNQPQHF. Written as DNA, the CDR3 is TGTGCCAGCAGGGCAGAAGGAGGTGGGAATCAGCCCCAGCATTTT.

The J gene is TRBJ1-2, the V gene TRBV7-9; 8 bases align to TRBD1. The CDR3 has 14 residues. Germline V CDR1 and CDR2: SEHNR, FQNEAQ (reference sequence). V lost 1 base and J lost 4; bases outside the gene matches: 2. CDR3 amino acids: CASSLDGTGYGYTF. CDR3 DNA: TGTGCCAGCAGCTTAGATGGGACAGGCTATGGCTACACCTTC.

V usage is TRBV10-3 and J usage is TRBJ2-2; no clear D gene. Trimming took 4 bases from V and 9 from J, leaving 12 bases between them. Germline V gene lookup returns CDR1 ENHRY and CDR2 SYGVKD. This CDR3 has 13 residues. CDR3 sequence: CAISGSGTRELFF. The DNA of the CDR3 is TGTGCCATCAGTGGATCAGGAACCCGGGAGCTGTTTTTT.

This chain uses TRBV5-1 with TRBJ2-5; TRBD1 matches 7 bases. The CDR3 runs 13 residues. V lost 5 bases, J lost 5 bases, and 6 bases stayed unmatched. CDR1 and CDR2 (germline): SGHRS, YFSETQ. The DNA for the CDR3 is TGCGCCAGCAGTTCTGACAGGGTTGAGACCCAGTACTTC. Its translation: CASSSDRVETQYF.

This clone appeared a few times. V gene TRBV30 combines with J gene TRBJ1-3; D is undetermined. Germline assignment: CDR1 GTSNPN and CDR2 SVGIG (reference sequence). CDR3 length: 13 residues. Trimming shortened V by 5 bases and J by 0 bases, and 8 bases separated the two germline ends. Here the CDR3 reads CAWQGNSGNTIYF. DNA for the CDR3: TGTGCCTGGCAAGGGAACTCTGGAAACACCATATATTTT.

The sample holds a few counts of this clone. J is TRBJ1-2 and V is TRBV5-4; possibly TRBD1 for D (6 bases). The CDR3 loop spans 13 amino acids. The germline V gene has CDR1 SGHNT and CDR2 YYREEE (reference sequence). CDR3 sequence: CASRGQGNYGYTF. DNA of the CDR3: TGTGCTTCCCGCGGGCAGGGGAACTATGGCTACACCTTC.

V is TRBV5-4 and J is TRBJ2-7; TRBD1 matches 8 bases. The germline CDR1 and CDR2 sequences are SGHNT and YYREEE (reference sequence). The CDR3 loop spans 16 amino acids. The V gene end was trimmed by 0 bases and the J gene end by 0 bases; junction bases not matched to a gene: 5. CDR3 nucleotides: TGTGCCAGCAGCTTGGGTGGCGGACAGGGCTCCTACGAGCAGTACTTC. This translates into CASSLGGGQGSYEQYF.

The genes are TRBV19 and TRBJ1-3; D remains ambiguous. The CDR3 consists of 14 residues. CDR1 and CDR2 from the germline V gene are LNHDA and SQIVND (reference sequence). V gave up 5 bases and J gave up 3 bases, with 11 bases separating them. This chain's CDR3 is CASSSRMGGNTIYF. The CDR3 DNA reads as TGTGCCAGTAGTTCTCGCATGGGTGGAAACACCATATATTTT. Drawing the rest from reference TRBV19 and TRBJ1-3, the complete variable domain is DGGITQSPKYLFRKEGQNVTLSCEQNLNHDAMYWYRQDPGQGLRLIYYSQIVNDFQKGDIAEGYSVSREKKESFPLTVTSAQKNPTAFYLCASSSRMGGNTIYFGEGSWLTVV.

This clone has ten or more counts. The genes are TRBV11-2 and TRBJ1-1, with D tentatively TRBD1 (5 bases). The CDR3 loop spans 13 amino acids. Germline CDR1 and CDR2: SGHAT and FQNNGV. Trimming left V 8 bases short and J 1 base short, with 11 bases between. The CDR3 here is CASRGQGNTEAFF. CDR3 coding DNA: TGTGCCAGCCGCGGGCAGGGGAACACTGAAGCTTTCTTT.

This rearrangement joins TRBV2 to TRBJ1-1; 9 positions match TRBD1. Germline V CDR1 and CDR2: SNHLY, FYNNEI. V shed 5 bases and J 6 bases; nucleotides not matched to a gene: 7. This CDR3 has 14 residues. The CDR3 region has the DNA TGTGCCAGCAGTCGACAGGGGGAAAAGGCTGAAGCTTTCTTT. This gives the protein CASSRQGEKAEAFF.

The chain's CDR3 is CASSRNNQNEQYF. In DNA, the CDR3 is TGTGCCAGCAGCCGGAACAATCAGAACGAGCAGTACTTC. V is TRBV11-2 and J is TRBJ2-7; D unresolved. Deletions cut 5 bases from V and 5 bases from J, with 13 bases between. This CDR3 region has 13 residues. CDR1 SGHAT and CDR2 FQNNGV come from the germline V gene. Looking up the rest from reference TRBV11-2 and TRBJ2-7 gives the full variable domain: EAGVAQSPRYKIIEKRQSVAFWCNPISGHATLYWYQQILGQGPKLLIQFQNNGVVDDSQLPKDRFSAERLKGVDSTLKIQPAKLEDSAVYLCASSRNNQNEQYFGPGTRLTVT.

Only a few counts were recorded for this clone. The rearrangement links TRBV19 to TRBJ1-5, with 9 bases fitting TRBD1. The germline V gene encodes CDR1 LNHDA and CDR2 SQIVND (reference sequence). The J segment lost 7 bases and the V segment lost 9 bases, leaving 4 bases of the junction unmatched. This CDR3 is built from 12 residues. The CDR3 here is CASNRGPQPQHF. The DNA of the CDR3 is TGTGCCAGCAACAGGGGGCCACAGCCCCAGCATTTT.

The rearrangement joins TRBV5-5 to TRBJ1-1; D might be TRBD1 (6 bases). The CDR3 has 15 residues. V was shortened by 0 bases and J by 4 bases, with 13 bases between the two germline ends. The germline V gene has CDR1 SGHKS and CDR2 YYEKEE (reference sequence). CDR3 DNA sequence: TGTGCCAGCAGCTTGGAGGCGGGGGCGGTCACTGAAGCTTTCTTT. Protein product: CASSLEAGAVTEAFF.

As regards this clone: The junction and the germline gene differ at one end; a read error may be behind it. This chain joins TRBV7-7 and TRBJ2-7, with D perhaps being TRBD1 or TRBD2 (5 bases each). CDR3 length: 15 amino acids. The germline V gene encodes CDR1 SSHAT and CDR2 FNYEAQ (reference sequence). The chain's CDR3 is CASSLGEGRFNEQYF. For the CDR3, the DNA is TGTGCTAGCAGCTTAGGAGAGGGGCGATTCAACGAGCAGTACTTC.

This clone came up a few times. The chain links TRBV7-2 to TRBJ2-5; TRBD2 aligns across 12 bases. CDR3 length: 16 residues. Germline V lookup: CDR1 SGHTA, CDR2 FQGNSA. Germline trimming cut 0 bases from V and 3 bases from J; bases unmatched to any gene: 2. CDR3 bases: TGTGCCAGCAGCTTAGCGCGGACTAGCGGGAAAGAGACCCAGTACTTC. Translation gives CASSLARTSGKETQYF.

This clone was seen just once. V gene TRBV5-1 combines with J gene TRBJ1-6; possibly TRBD1 for D (6 bases). CDR1 is SGHRS, CDR2 YFSETQ, per germline. V was cut by 3 bases and J by 6 bases, with 10 bases left in between. This CDR3 spans 14 amino acids. This CDR3 is CASSSGQPNSPLHF. DNA of the CDR3: TGCGCCAGCAGCTCCGGACAGCCTAATTCACCCCTCCACTTT. Filled out from reference TRBV5-1 and TRBJ1-6, the complete variable domain reads KAGVTQTPRYLIKTRGQQVTLSCSPISGHRSVSWYQQTPGQGLQFLFEYFSETQRNKGNFPGRFSGRQFSNSRSEMNVSTLELGDSALYLCASSSGQPNSPLHFGNGTRLTVT.

This rearrangement joins TRBV5-4 to TRBJ2-1; TRBD1 aligns across 8 bases. The CDR3 consists of 14 residues. CDR1 is SGHNT and CDR2 is YYREEE in the germline V gene (reference sequence). V trimming: 1 base; J trimming: 6 bases; junction bases outside the gene matches: 3. CDR3 loop: CASSLRDRSNEQFF. Here the CDR3 DNA reads TGTGCCAGCAGCTTGCGGGACAGGTCCAATGAGCAGTTCTTC.

A few counts support this clone. The chain has TRBV5-1 and TRBJ2-1; 10 nucleotides match TRBD2. The CDR3 sequence is 18 residues long. Unmatched junction bases numbered 10, after V lost 4 bases and J lost 0 bases. The V gene's germline CDR1 is SGHRS and CDR2 YFSETQ. In DNA, the CDR3 is TGCGCCAGCAGCAGGGGACTAGCGTCGCGAAGCTCCTACAATGAGCAGTTCTTC. Translation gives CASSRGLASRSSYNEQFF.

The count of this clone is one. Other DNA variants within this sample encode the same CDR3. The chain is built from TRBV5-1 and TRBJ2-5, with TRBD1 identical over 9 bases. This CDR3 is 14 amino acids long. The V gene end was trimmed by 4 bases and the J gene end by 1 base; junction bases not matched to a gene: 2. Germline CDR1 reads SGHRS; CDR2 reads YFSETQ. CDR3: CASSPTGGQETQYF. CDR3 DNA: TGCGCCAGCAGCCCGACAGGGGGCCAAGAGACCCAGTACTTC.